This T cell receptor (beta chain) is from a study of follicular helper T cells after annual influenza vaccination. This CDR3 has 13 residues. V was pared by 5 bases and J by 2 bases, with 11 bases between. Germline V CDR1 and CDR2: SGHDT, YYEEEE. As for time point: 2015-2016 season, 7 days after influenza vaccination. Survey level resolution was used for TCRB sequencing. The method was immunoSEQ multiplex PCR; TCRdb's version includes in-frame clones alone and lacks a portion of them. Of roughly 7,000 clones in the sample, roughly 83% were seen once. The sequence came from an adult who received the influenza vaccine. The sample consisted of CXCR5+ CD38- circulating T follicular helper cells from blood, taken 7 days after influenza vaccination. Subset of the sample: circulating Tfh, non-naive CD4+CXCR5+PD-1+ (ICOS+CD38+ or ICOS-CD38-). The rearrangement links TRBV5-6 to TRBJ2-7, with D maybe TRBD1 (5 bases). In nucleotides, the CDR3 is TGTGCCAGCAGTGGGGCAACGACCTACGAGCAGTACTTC. Translated, it gives CASSGATTYEQYF.